Listed below are T cell receptor beta chains from one sample, sequenced in a study of blood T cell dynamics during melanoma immunotherapy. Sequencing was performed with immunoSEQ multiplex PCR; in TCRdb, only in-frame clones are kept and a portion is missing. The sample gives approximately 28,000 clones, 80% to 85% of which show up once; about 9.4% is in the top ten. Here the sequenced sample was blood, taken from a patient treated with checkpoint blockade. Receptors originate from a human donor with melanoma. CDR3s include the opening cysteine and the closing phenylalanine or tryptophan. D genes are given only for firm matches. For some rows the clone size is stated as once, few or many, or as a class when expanded; others skip it.

clone size: NA; V gene: TRBV6-4; D gene: TRBD1; J gene: TRBJ1-2; CDR3 DNA: TGTGCCAGCAGTGAACCAGGGGGGAATGGCTACACCTTC; CDR3 protein: CASSEPGGNGYTF
clone size: few; V gene: TRBV18; D gene: NA; J gene: TRBJ2-7; CDR3 DNA: TGTGCCAGCTCATCAATCCCAGGGCCCCCTTTCTACGAGCAGTACTTC; CDR3 protein: CASSSIPGPPFYEQYF
clone size: NA; V gene: TRBV2; D gene: TRBD1; J gene: TRBJ1-1; CDR3 DNA: TGTGCCAGCAGGGAAAGACAGGGGCCTATGAACACTGAAGCTTTCTTT; CDR3 protein: CASRERQGPMNTEAFF
clone size: NA; V gene: TRBV7-9; D gene: NA; J gene: TRBJ2-3; CDR3 DNA: TGTGCCAGCAGCTTAAGCCAGAGGGATACGCAGTATTTT; CDR3 protein: CASSLSQRDTQYF
clone size: once; V gene: TRBV11-2; D gene: NA; J gene: TRBJ2-3; CDR3 DNA: TGTGCCAGCAGTCAAACAACAGGACGGGGCGGGACAGATACGCAGTATTTT; CDR3 protein: CASSQTTGRGGTDTQYF
clone size: few; V gene: TRBV11-3; D gene: TRBD1; J gene: TRBJ2-5; CDR3 DNA: TGTGCCAGCAGCTCTAGGGACAGGGGACACCAAGAGACCCAGTACTTC; CDR3 protein: CASSSRDRGHQETQYF
clone size: NA; V gene: TRBV27; D gene: TRBD2; J gene: TRBJ2-7; CDR3 DNA: TGTGCCAGCAGTATGCCGGGACTAGAAATTGGTCGGGAGCAGTACTTC; CDR3 protein: CASSMPGLEIGREQYF
clone size: NA; V gene: TRBV28; D gene: TRBD2; J gene: TRBJ2-2; CDR3 DNA: TGTGCCAGCAGCCCGAGCGGGAGTAATCACGGGGAGCTGTTTTTT; CDR3 protein: CASSPSGSNHGELFF
clone size: NA; V gene: TRBV6-5; D gene: NA; J gene: TRBJ2-7; CDR3 DNA: TGTGCCAGCAGTTACTCGGCAGGGTTGATTGACGAGCAGTACTTC; CDR3 protein: CASSYSAGLIDEQYF
clone size: NA; V gene: TRBV11-3; D gene: TRBD2; J gene: TRBJ2-1; CDR3 DNA: TGTGCCAGCAGCGGCCGAGCTAGCGGGTTAAACAATGAGCAGTTCTTC; CDR3 protein: CASSGRASGLNNEQFF
clone size: NA; V gene: TRBV5-4; D gene: NA; J gene: TRBJ2-5; CDR3 DNA: TGTGCCAGCAGCCCAACGGGGTACTCGGAGACCCAGTACTTC; CDR3 protein: CASSPTGYSETQYF
clone size: NA; V gene: TRBV5-1; D gene: TRBD2; J gene: TRBJ2-7; CDR3 DNA: TGCGCCAGCAGCTTAAAGATGACTAGCGAAAGCTCCTACGAGCAGTACTTC; CDR3 protein: CASSLKMTSESSYEQYF
clone size: NA; V gene: TRBV4-3; D gene: NA; J gene: TRBJ1-2; CDR3 DNA: TGCGCCAGCAGCCAAGTTAACCCCTTC; CDR3 protein: CASSQVNPF
clone size: NA; V gene: TRBV5-4; D gene: TRBD1; J gene: TRBJ1-2; CDR3 DNA: TGTGCCAGCAGCGCCGGGACAGGGTTTGGCTACACCTTC; CDR3 protein: CASSAGTGFGYTF
clone size: NA; V gene: TRBV11-2; D gene: TRBD1; J gene: TRBJ2-2; CDR3 DNA: TGTGCCAGCAGGACCTATACCGGGACAGCGAACACCGGGGAGCTGTTTTTT; CDR3 protein: CASRTYTGTANTGELFF
clone size: NA; V gene: TRBV11-2; D gene: TRBD2; J gene: TRBJ2-7; CDR3 DNA: TGTGCCAGCAGCGATAGCGGGGTTACCTACGAGCAGTACTTC; CDR3 protein: CASSDSGVTYEQYF
clone size: NA; V gene: TRBV9; D gene: TRBD1; J gene: TRBJ2-3; CDR3 DNA: TGTGCCAGCGGAAGGGGGCTAGGTCTTCCAGATACGCAGTATTTT; CDR3 protein: CASGRGLGLPDTQYF
clone size: NA; V gene: TRBV6-5; D gene: TRBD1; J gene: TRBJ1-2; CDR3 DNA: TGTGCCAGCACCTTAGGGGGCGTGGGCTCCTATGGCTACACCTTC; CDR3 protein: CASTLGGVGSYGYTF
clone size: NA; V gene: TRBV4-3; D gene: NA; J gene: TRBJ1-2; CDR3 DNA: TGCGCCAGCAGCCAAGATATCGGCGCCGACTATGGCTACACCTTC; CDR3 protein: CASSQDIGADYGYTF
clone size: NA; V gene: TRBV7-8; D gene: NA; J gene: TRBJ2-5; CDR3 DNA: TGTGCCAGCACCCCACAGGACAGAGGTAGTTTGCGGGAGACCCAGTACTTC; CDR3 protein: CASTPQDRGSLRETQYF
clone size: NA; V gene: TRBV5-6; D gene: TRBD1; J gene: TRBJ2-1; CDR3 DNA: TGTGCCAGCAGCTCCTACCTGACAGGGGGCGGAGAGCAGTTCTTC; CDR3 protein: CASSSYLTGGGEQFF
clone size: NA; V gene: TRBV21-1; D gene: NA; J gene: TRBJ2-1; CDR3 DNA: TGTGCCAGCAGCAAAGGTCCGGGACAGGGAAGCAATGAGCAGTTCTTC; CDR3 protein: CASSKGPGQGSNEQFF
clone size: NA; V gene: TRBV7-2; D gene: NA; J gene: TRBJ1-1; CDR3 DNA: TGTGCCAGCAGGGCCCCGGCCGGCACTGAAGCTTTCTTT; CDR3 protein: CASRAPAGTEAFF
clone size: NA; V gene: TRBV27; D gene: NA; J gene: TRBJ2-1; CDR3 DNA: TGTGCCAGCAGTCCAAATTTCTACAATGAGCAGTTCTTC; CDR3 protein: CASSPNFYNEQFF
clone size: NA; V gene: TRBV6-1; D gene: TRBD1; J gene: TRBJ1-5; CDR3 DNA: TGTGCCAGCAGTGAAGCGCTGAGGACAGGGGTTCAGCCCCAGCATTTT; CDR3 protein: CASSEALRTGVQPQHF
clone size: few; V gene: TRBV10-3; D gene: NA; J gene: TRBJ1-3; CDR3 DNA: TGTGCCATCAGCCAGACACCTACCTCTGGAAACACCATATATTTT; CDR3 protein: CAISQTPTSGNTIYF
clone size: NA; V gene: TRBV5-1; D gene: NA; J gene: TRBJ2-3; CDR3 DNA: TGCGCCAGCAGGGGACCTATAAGCACAGATACGCAGTATTTT; CDR3 protein: CASRGPISTDTQYF
clone size: few; V gene: TRBV15; D gene: NA; J gene: TRBJ1-6; CDR3 DNA: TGTGCCACCAGCAGAGAATCAAGTGGTAATTCACCCCTCCACTTT; CDR3 protein: CATSRESSGNSPLHF
clone size: NA; V gene: TRBV5-1; D gene: NA; J gene: TRBJ1-4; CDR3 DNA: TGCGCCAGCAGCTTGGAAGTGACGGGACCCCGTGAAAAACTGTTTTTT; CDR3 protein: CASSLEVTGPREKLFF
clone size: NA; V gene: TRBV4-3; D gene: TRBD1; J gene: TRBJ2-1; CDR3 DNA: TGCGCCAGCAGCCAAGATTCGGGACAGTACAATGAGCAGTTCTTC; CDR3 protein: CASSQDSGQYNEQFF
clone size: NA; V gene: TRBV5-1; D gene: NA; J gene: TRBJ1-1; CDR3 DNA: TGCGCCAGCAGAGGGAACACTGAAGCTTTCTTT; CDR3 protein: CASRGNTEAFF
clone size: NA; V gene: TRBV7-2; D gene: NA; J gene: TRBJ2-3; CDR3 DNA: TGTGCCAGCAGCTTAGAATCCGACTGGATTTCACCTAGCACAGATACGCAGTATTTT; CDR3 protein: CASSLESDWISPSTDTQYF
clone size: NA; V gene: TRBV10-3; D gene: NA; J gene: TRBJ2-1; CDR3 DNA: TGTGCCACCTGGGGGGCCAATGAGCAGTTCTTC; CDR3 protein: CATWGANEQFF